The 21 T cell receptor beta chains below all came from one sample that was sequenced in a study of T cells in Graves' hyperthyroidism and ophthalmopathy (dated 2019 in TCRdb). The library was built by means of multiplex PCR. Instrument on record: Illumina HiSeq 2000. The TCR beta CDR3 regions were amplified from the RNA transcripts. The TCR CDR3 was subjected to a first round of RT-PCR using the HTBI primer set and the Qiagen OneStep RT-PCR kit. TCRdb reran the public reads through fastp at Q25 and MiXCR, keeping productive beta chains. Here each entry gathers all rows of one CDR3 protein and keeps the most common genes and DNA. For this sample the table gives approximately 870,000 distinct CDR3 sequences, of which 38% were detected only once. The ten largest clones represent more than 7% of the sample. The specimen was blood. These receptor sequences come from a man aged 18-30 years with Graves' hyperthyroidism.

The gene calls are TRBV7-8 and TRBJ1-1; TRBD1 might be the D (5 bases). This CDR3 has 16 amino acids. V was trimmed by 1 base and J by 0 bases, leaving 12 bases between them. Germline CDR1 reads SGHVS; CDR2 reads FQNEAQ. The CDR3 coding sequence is TGTGCCAGCAGCTTAGTTGACAGAACCATGAACACTGAAGCTTTCTTT. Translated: CASSLVDRTMNTEAFF.

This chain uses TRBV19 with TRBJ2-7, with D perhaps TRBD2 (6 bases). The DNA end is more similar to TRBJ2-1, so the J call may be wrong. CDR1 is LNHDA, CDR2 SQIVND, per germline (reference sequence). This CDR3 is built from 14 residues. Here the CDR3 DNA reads TGTGCCAGTAGTTTTCCGGGACTGTACAATGAGCAGTTCTTC. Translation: CASSFPGLYNEQFF.

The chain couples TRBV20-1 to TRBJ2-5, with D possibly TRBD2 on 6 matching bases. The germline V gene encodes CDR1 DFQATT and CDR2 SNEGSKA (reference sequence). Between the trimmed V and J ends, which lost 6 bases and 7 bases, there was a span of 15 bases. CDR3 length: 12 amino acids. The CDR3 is CSARTGTPTQYF. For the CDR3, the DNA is TGCAGTGCCCGGACCGGGACTCCGACCCAGTACTTC.

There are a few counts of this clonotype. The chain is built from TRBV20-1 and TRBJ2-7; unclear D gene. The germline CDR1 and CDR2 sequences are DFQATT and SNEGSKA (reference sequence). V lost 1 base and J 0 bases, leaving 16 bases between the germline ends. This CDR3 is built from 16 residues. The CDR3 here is CSARGVVLSDSYEQYF. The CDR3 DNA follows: TGCAGTGCTAGAGGGGTGGTGCTCTCGGACTCCTACGAGCAGTACTTC.

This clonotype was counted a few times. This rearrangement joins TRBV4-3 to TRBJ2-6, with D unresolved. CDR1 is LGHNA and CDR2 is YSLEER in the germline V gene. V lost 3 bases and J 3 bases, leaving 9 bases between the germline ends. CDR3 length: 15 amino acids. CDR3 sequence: CASSHEDFGANVLTF. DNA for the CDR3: TGCGCCAGCAGCCACGAAGACTTTGGGGCCAACGTCCTGACTTTC.

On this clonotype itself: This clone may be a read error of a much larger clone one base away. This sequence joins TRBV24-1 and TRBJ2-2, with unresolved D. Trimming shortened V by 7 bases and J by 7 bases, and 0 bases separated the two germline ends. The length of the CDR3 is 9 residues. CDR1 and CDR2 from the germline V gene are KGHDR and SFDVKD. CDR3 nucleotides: TGTGCCACCAGCGGGGAGCTGTTTTTT. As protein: CATSGELFF.

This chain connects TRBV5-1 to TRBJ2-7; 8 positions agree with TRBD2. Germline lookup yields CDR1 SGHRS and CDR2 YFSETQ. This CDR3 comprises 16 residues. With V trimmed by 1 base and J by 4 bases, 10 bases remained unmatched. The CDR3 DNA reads TGCGCCAGCAGCTTGAGGCTAGCGGGTTCTATATACGAGCAGTACTTC. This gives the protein CASSLRLAGSIYEQYF.

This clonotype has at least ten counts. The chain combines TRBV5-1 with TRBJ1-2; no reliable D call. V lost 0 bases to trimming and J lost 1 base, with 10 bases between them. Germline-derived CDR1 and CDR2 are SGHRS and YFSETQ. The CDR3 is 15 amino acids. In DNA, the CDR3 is TGCGCCAGCAGCTTGGGAACTCATCTTAACTATGGCTACACCTTC. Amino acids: CASSLGTHLNYGYTF.

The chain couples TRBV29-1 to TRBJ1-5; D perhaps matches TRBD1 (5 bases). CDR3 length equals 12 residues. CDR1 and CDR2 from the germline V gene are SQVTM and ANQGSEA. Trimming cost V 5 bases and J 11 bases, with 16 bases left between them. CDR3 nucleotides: TGCAGCGTTTCGAGGGGCGAAGAGACCCAGCATTTT. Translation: CSVSRGEETQHF. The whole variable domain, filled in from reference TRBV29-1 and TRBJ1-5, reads SAVISQKPSRDICQRGTSLTIQCQVDSQVTMMFWYRQQPGQSLTLIATANQGSEATYESGFVIDKFPISRPNLTFSTLTVSNMSPEDSSIYLCSVSRGEETQHFGDGTRLSIL.

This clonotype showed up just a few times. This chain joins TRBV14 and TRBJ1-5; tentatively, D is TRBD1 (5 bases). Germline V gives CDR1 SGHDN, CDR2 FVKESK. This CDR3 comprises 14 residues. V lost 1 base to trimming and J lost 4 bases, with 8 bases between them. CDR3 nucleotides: TGTGCCAGCAGCCAAGGGACATTTAATCAGCCCCAGCATTTT. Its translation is CASSQGTFNQPQHF.

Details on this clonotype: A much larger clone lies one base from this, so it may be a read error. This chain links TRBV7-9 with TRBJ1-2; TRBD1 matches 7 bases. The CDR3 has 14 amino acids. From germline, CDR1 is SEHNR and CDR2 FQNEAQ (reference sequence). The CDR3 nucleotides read TGTGCCAGCAGCCTCTCGGACAGGAACTATGACTACACCTTC. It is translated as CASSLSDRNYDYTF.

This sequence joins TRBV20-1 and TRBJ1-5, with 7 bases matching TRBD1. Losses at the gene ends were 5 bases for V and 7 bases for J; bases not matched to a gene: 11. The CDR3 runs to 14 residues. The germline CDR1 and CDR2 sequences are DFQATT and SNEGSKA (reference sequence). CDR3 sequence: CSARRWTGRQPQHF. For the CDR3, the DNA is TGCAGTGCTCGTCGATGGACAGGCCGACAGCCCCAGCATTTT.

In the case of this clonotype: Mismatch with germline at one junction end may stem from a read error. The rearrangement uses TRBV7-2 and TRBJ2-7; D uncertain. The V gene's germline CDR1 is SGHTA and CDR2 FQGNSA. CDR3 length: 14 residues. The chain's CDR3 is CASSQVQESYEQYF. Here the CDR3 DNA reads TGCGCCAGCAGCCAAGTTCAGGAGTCCTACGAGCAGTACTTC.

The CDR3 here is CASSLEVGQAMNTEAFF. The DNA for the CDR3 is TGCGCCAGCAGCTTGGAGGTGGGACAGGCCATGAACACTGAAGCTTTCTTT. This sequence joins TRBV5-1 and TRBJ1-1, with 8 bases lining up with TRBD1. This CDR3 comprises 17 residues. V was clipped by 0 bases and J by 0 bases; unmatched bases: 7. Germline values: CDR1 SGHRS, CDR2 YFSETQ.

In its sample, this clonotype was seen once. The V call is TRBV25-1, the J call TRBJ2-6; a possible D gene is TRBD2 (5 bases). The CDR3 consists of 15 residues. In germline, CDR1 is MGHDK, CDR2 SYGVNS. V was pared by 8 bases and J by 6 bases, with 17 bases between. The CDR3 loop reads CASFLGGLEANVLTF. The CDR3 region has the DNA TGTGCCAGCTTTTTAGGAGGTCTTGAGGCCAACGTCCTGACTTTC.

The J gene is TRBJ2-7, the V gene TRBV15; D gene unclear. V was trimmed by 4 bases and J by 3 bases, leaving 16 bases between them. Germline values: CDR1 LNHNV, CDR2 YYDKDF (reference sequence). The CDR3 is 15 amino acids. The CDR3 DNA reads TGTGCCACCAGCAAAGCCTTGGGGTATGGCTACGAGCAGTACTTC. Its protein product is CATSKALGYGYEQYF.

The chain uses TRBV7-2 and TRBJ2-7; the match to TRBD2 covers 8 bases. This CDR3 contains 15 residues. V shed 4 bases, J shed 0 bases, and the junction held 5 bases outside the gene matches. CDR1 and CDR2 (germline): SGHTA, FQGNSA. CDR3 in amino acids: CASSSSGGDSYEQYF. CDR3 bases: TGTGCCAGCAGCTCCTCGGGGGGGGACTCCTACGAGCAGTACTTC.

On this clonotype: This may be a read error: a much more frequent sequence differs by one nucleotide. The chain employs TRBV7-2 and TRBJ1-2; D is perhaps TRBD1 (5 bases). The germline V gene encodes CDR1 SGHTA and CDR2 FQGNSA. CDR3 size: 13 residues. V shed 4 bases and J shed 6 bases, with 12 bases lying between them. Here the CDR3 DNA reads TGTGCCAGCAGCTCTAGGGGAGGGAATGGCTACACCTTC. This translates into CASSSRGGNGYTF.

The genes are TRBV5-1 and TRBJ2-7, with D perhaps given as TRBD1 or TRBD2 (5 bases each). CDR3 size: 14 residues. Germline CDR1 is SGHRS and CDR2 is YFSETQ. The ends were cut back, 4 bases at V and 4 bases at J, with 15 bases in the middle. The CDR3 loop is CASSDPGTKYEQYF. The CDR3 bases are TGCGCCAGCAGCGATCCCGGGACGAAGTACGAGCAGTACTTC.

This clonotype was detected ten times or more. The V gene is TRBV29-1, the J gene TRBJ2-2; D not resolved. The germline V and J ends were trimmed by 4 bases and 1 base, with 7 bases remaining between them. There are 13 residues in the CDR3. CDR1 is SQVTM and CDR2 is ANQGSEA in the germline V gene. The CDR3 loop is CSVALLNTGELFF. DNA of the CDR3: TGCAGCGTTGCACTCCTGAACACCGGGGAGCTGTTTTTT.

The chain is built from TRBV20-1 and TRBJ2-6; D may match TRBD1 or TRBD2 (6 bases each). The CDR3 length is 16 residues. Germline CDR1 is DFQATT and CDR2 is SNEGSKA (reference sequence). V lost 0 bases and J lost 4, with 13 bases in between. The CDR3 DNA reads TGCAGTGCTAGAGATACGGGGGCCTCCGGGGCCAACGTCCTGACTTTC. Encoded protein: CSARDTGASGANVLTF.